This passage covers 4 T cell receptor beta chains from one sample sequenced in a study of T cell repertoires in ileal Crohn's disease. Sequencing used immunoSEQ multiplex PCR; TCRdb keeps in-frame clones, though not all of them. This table has roughly 3,900 clones, 70% to 85% appearing once. The sample was ileal tissue. The receptor source for this set is an adult with Crohn's disease.

The chain links TRBV6-4 to TRBJ2-1; no clear D. The CDR3 is made up of 12 amino acids. CDR1 is MRHNA, CDR2 SNTAGT, per germline. Trimming shortened V by 0 bases and J by 6 bases, and 3 bases separated the two germline ends. CDR3 in amino acids: CASSDSSNEQFF. The DNA of the CDR3 is TGTGCCAGCAGTGACTCCAGCAATGAGCAGTTCTTC.

This clone showed up just a few times. The rearrangement links TRBV5-5 to TRBJ2-7; tentative D call: TRBD1 (5 bases). The V and J ends lost 0 bases and 6 bases respectively, with 10 bases between them. The CDR3 is 13 amino acids. Germline loops: CDR1 SGHKS, CDR2 YYEKEE (reference sequence). The CDR3 bases are TGTGCCAGCAGCTTGGGGTGGCAGGGCGAGCAGTACTTC. Its translation: CASSLGWQGEQYF.

The gene calls are TRBV5-6 and TRBJ1-5, with TRBD1 matching over 7 bases. This CDR3 region has 15 residues. Germline V gives CDR1 SGHDT, CDR2 YYEEEE. V was clipped by 5 bases and J by 0 bases; unmatched bases: 5. Written as DNA, the CDR3 is TGTGCCAGCAGGGCTACAGGGGATAGCAATCAGCCCCAGCATTTT. Amino acids: CASRATGDSNQPQHF. Full variable domain (missing parts from reference TRBV5-6 and TRBJ1-5): DAGVTQSPTHLIKTRGQQVTLRCSPKSGHDTVSWYQQALGQGPQFIFQYYEEEERQRGNFPDRFSGHQFPNYSSELNVNALLLGDSALYLCASRATGDSNQPQHFGDGTRLSIL.

The chain is built from TRBV4-2 and TRBJ1-2; D might be TRBD1 (5 bases). The CDR3 has 13 residues. Per the germline V gene, CDR1 is LGHNA and CDR2 is YNFKEQ. The V end was cut by 1 base, the J end by 7 bases, with 10 bases between. CDR3 in amino acids: CASSQGRVVGYTF. As DNA, the CDR3 is TGTGCCAGCAGCCAAGGCAGGGTGGTTGGCTACACCTTC.